Detailed here is one TCR beta chain. The antigen is undetermined. Sorts that each held around 300,000 cells were run in triplicate for every CD8+ T cell subset. UMI-tagged TRB cDNA libraries were built via 5' RACE. TCRdb processed the 5' RACE reads again and assigns one entry to each CDR3 protein, with no DNA. This sample contains around 96,000 distinct CDR3 sequences. This entry comes from a study of CXCR3-negative and CXCR3-positive naive CD8 T cells. Findings of the study overall: Memory CD8+ T cell repertoires were far less diverse than both naive subsets. TRB CDR3 properties served as the basis for inferring TCR strength, and surface CD5 was comparable between naive subsets. Most assays used freshly isolated PBMCs, as cryopreservation partially reduced CXCR3.

The CDR3 contains 15 residues. Per germline, CDR1 SGDLS and CDR2 YYNGEE. The chain employs TRBV9 and TRBJ1-2; TCRdb selects TRBD1, and the lack of DNA leaves this call unchecked. The source is a human donor in good health. Some clones in this sample may be carry-over from other donors' samples. The sample was naive CXCR3- CD8+ T cells from blood. Noted subset: CD45RO-CCR7+CD27+CD95- naive CD8+ T cells lacking CXCR3 (TNR3-). The CDR3 loop reads CASSVTGGSNYGYTF.